This TCR beta chain was captured in a study of T cell repertoires in cytomegalovirus infection. V lost 5 bases, J lost 5 bases, and 12 bases stayed unmatched. This CDR3 has 16 residues. In germline, CDR1 is SGHVS, CDR2 FQNEAQ. TCRdb independently ran MiXCR on the reads; one entry per CDR3 protein. The sample includes 200,000 or so distinct CDR3 sequences, 15% to 20% seen only once; the top ten take under 3.5%. This clonotype was seen many times. Its matching antigen is unknown. Study-wide points: Cumulative frequency of public TCR beta families picked out carriers of CMV plus the relevant HLA. HLA-C-restricted CMV clonotypes gave the most frequent clonotype in two of eight donors.

This chain joins TRBV7-8 and TRBJ2-5; 9 positions agree with TRBD2. Sequencing used PBMCs. The TCR was taken from a human donor in good health (CMV status not recorded). Some clones in this sample may be carry-over from other donors' samples. The CDR3 loop reads CASSLRPSGIGETQYF. The CDR3, as DNA: TGTGCCAGCAGCCTCCGCCCTAGCGGGATCGGGGAGACCCAGTACTTC.